This TCR beta chain was retrieved from a study of beta chain features in type 1 diabetes. Whole-study results and caveats: Whether HLA type influences TCRB rearrangement remained unresolved here. Moderate but significant shortening of TCRB CDR3s was recorded in all four CD4+ subsets from Type 1 diabetes patients. Reduced insertions and increased deletions marked VDJ junctions in type 1 diabetes patients.

Points on this clone: Its antigen is unidentified.

The investigators reverse transcribed all of the isolated RNA, so they sequenced expressed TCRB transcripts. Naive, central memory and regulatory T cell samples averaged approximately 3.8 million reads. Assay used: immunoSEQ multiplex PCR; TCRdb lists only in-frame clones, some missing. The repertoire holds hundreds of thousands of clones, with 10% to 15% as singletons. CDR3 size: 14 residues. Germline CDR1 is SGHRS and CDR2 is YFSETQ. The V and J ends lost 3 bases and 1 base, in that order; junction bases with no gene match: 3. Sequenced input: naive CD4+ T cells from blood. The sequence was collected from a woman under 30 with type 1 diabetes. The gene calls are TRBV5-1 and TRBJ2-5, with TRBD1 matching over 7 bases. CDR3 region: CASSWGQTQETQYF. The CDR3 nucleotides are TGCGCCAGCAGCTGGGGACAGACCCAAGAGACCCAGTACTTC.